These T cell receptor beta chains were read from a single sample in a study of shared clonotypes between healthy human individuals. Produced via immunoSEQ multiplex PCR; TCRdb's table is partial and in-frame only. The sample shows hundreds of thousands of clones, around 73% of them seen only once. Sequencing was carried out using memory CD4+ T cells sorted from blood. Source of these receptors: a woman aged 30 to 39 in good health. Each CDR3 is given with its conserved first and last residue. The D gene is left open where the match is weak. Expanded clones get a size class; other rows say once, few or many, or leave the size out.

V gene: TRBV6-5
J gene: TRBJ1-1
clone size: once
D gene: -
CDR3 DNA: TGTGCCAGCAAACGGGACTGGGAGAACACTGAAGCTTTCTTT
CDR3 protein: CASKRDWENTEAFF

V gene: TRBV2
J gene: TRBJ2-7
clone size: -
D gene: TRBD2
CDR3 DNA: TGTGCCAGCAGCCGCGGACTAGTAAGCGAGCAGTACTTC
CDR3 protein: CASSRGLVSEQYF

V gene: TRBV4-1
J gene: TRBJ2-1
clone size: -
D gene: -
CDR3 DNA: TGCGCCAGCAGCCATCCCCATACAGGGTTACGTGAGCAGTTCTTC
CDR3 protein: CASSHPHTGLREQFF

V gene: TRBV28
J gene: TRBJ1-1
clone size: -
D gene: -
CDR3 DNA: TGTGCCAGCAGTTTAACTATTAGAGGACAGCATGAAGCTTTCTTT
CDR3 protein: CASSLTIRGQHEAFF

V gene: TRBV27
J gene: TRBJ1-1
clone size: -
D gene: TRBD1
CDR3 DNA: TGTGCCAGCAGTCCCCGGACAGGGGGTATATACACTGAAGCTTTCTTT
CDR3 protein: CASSPRTGGIYTEAFF

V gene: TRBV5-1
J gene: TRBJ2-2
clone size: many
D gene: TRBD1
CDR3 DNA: TGCGCCAGCAGCATCGGGACAGACACCGGGGAGCTGTTTTTT
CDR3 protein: CASSIGTDTGELFF

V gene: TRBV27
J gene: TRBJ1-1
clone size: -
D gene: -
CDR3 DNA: TGTGCCAGCAGTTTAACACCGAACACTGAAGCTTTCTTT
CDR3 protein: CASSLTPNTEAFF

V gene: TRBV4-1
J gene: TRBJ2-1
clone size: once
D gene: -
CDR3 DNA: TGCGCCAGCAGCCAAGTGAACAATGAGCAGTTCTTC
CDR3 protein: CASSQVNNEQFF

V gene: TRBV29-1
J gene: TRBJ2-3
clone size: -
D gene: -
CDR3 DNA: TGCAGCGTTGAAATTGGGAGGACTAGCACAGATACGCAGTATTTT
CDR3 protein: CSVEIGRTSTDTQYF

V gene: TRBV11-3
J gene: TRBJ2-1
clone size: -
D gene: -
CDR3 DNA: TGTGCCAGCAGTCACGACATGAATGAGCAGTTCTTC
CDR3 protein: CASSHDMNEQFF

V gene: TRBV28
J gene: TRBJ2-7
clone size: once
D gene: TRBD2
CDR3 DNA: TGTGCCAGCAGTTCTTCAGCGGGAGGATCGTGGGAGCAGTACTTC
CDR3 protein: CASSSSAGGSWEQYF

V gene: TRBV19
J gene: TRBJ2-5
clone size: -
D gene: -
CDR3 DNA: TGTGCCAGTAGTATATTTCAGGGAGGAGAGACCCAGTACTTC
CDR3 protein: CASSIFQGGETQYF

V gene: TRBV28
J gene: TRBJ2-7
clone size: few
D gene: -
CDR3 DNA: TGTGCCAGCAGTTTAGGCGGACTACGCGCTAAGGAGCAGTACTTC
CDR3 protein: CASSLGGLRAKEQYF

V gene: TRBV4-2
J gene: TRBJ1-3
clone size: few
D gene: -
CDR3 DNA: TGTGCCAGCAGCCAAGCTGGAAACACCATATATTTT
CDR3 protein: CASSQAGNTIYF

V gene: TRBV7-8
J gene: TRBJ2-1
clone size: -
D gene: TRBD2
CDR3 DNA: TGTGCCAGCAGCATAGCGGGCCATGAGCAGTTCTTC
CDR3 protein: CASSIAGHEQFF

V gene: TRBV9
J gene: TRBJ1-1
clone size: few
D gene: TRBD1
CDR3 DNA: TGTGCCAGCAGCTTTAACTGGACAGGGAGGCACACTGAAGCTTTCTTT
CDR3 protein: CASSFNWTGRHTEAFF

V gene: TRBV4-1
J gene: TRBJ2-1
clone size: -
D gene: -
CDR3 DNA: TGCGCCAGCAGCACCACTCGACAGGGGAGGGATGAGCAGTTCTTC
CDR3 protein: CASSTTRQGRDEQFF

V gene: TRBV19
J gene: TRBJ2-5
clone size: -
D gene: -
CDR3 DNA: TGTGCCAGTAGAAAGACGGACCTCCAAGAGACCCAGTACTTC
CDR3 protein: CASRKTDLQETQYF

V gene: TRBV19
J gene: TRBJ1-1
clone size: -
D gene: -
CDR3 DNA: TGTGCCAGTAGTACCCCGGCCAGGCGTAACAAGAACACTGAAGCTTTCTTT
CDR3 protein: CASSTPARRNKNTEAFF

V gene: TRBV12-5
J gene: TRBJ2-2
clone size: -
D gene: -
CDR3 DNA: TGTGCTAGTGGTTTGGCAGGGTTTACGAACACCGGGGAGCTGTTTTTT
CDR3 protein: CASGLAGFTNTGELFF